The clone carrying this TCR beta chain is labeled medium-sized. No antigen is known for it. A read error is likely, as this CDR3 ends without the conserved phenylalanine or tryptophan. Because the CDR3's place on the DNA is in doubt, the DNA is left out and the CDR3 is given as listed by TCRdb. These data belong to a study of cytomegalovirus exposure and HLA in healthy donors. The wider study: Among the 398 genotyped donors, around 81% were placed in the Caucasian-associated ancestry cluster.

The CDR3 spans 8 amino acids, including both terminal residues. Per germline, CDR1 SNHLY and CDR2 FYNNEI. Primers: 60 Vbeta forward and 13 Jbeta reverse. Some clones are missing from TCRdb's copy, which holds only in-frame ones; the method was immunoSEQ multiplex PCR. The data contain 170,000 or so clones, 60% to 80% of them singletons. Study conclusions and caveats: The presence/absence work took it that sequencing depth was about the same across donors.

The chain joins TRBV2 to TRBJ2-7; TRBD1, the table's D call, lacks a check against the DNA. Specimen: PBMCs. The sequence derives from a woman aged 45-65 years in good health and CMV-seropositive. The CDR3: CASSLQAY.